This TCR beta chain was identified in a study of STAT5B mutations in CD4+ large granular lymphocyte leukemia. Trimming cost V 0 bases and J 0 bases, with 11 bases left between them. CDR1 is SGHVS and CDR2 is FQNEAQ in the germline V gene. CDR3 length equals 16 residues. Clones were sequenced by immunoSEQ multiplex PCR, and TCRdb holds only the in-frame ones, with some missing. The repertoire holds about 24,000 clones, with 60% to 80% as singletons. The TCR was taken from a human donor in good health. This chain uses TRBV7-8 with TRBJ1-1; D is uncertain. Sequenced sample: CD4+ T cells from blood buffy coats. CDR3 region: CASSLADPGMNTEAFF. In nucleotides, the CDR3 is TGTGCCAGCAGCTTAGCGGACCCAGGAATGAACACTGAAGCTTTCTTT.